The 16 T cell receptor beta chains given below trace back to one sample, sequenced in a study of PD-L1 blockade in urothelial cancer. The time point: pretreatment peripheral blood. Profiling relied on immunoSEQ multiplex PCR, and the TCRdb table lists in-frame clones only, not all of them. The sample records tens of thousands of clones, more than 80% being singletons. The sequenced sample was PBMCs, obtained around atezolizumab (anti-PD-L1) treatment. Every receptor here comes from an older man with urothelial cancer.

Here the CDR3 reads CASSTGTGVINEQFF. CDR3 nucleotides: TGTGCCAGCTCTACCGGGACAGGGGTGATCAATGAGCAGTTCTTC. The chain recombines TRBV18 with TRBJ2-1; 10 positions agree with TRBD1. Germline lookup yields CDR1 KGHSH and CDR2 LQKENI. The ends lost 6 bases at V and 6 bases at J; junction bases unmatched: 8. The CDR3 spans 15 residues.

The rearrangement joins TRBV7-2 to TRBJ2-1, with 7 bases identical to TRBD2. This CDR3 region has 16 residues. V shed 1 base, J shed 6 bases, and the junction held 9 bases outside the gene matches. Germline assignment: CDR1 SGHTA and CDR2 FQGNSA. The CDR3 nucleotides are TGTGCCAGCAGCTTAGTGTCACTAGCGACCGGCAATGAGCAGTTCTTC. Its protein product is CASSLVSLATGNEQFF.

The CDR3 bases are TGTGCCAGCAGAAGCGGACAGGGAGAATACGAGCAGTACTTC. Its translation is CASRSGQGEYEQYF. The chain is built from TRBV21-1 and TRBJ2-7; TRBD1, as called in the table, went unchecked against the DNA. TRBV21-1 is a recognized pseudogene. The CDR3 spans 14 residues.

The chain employs TRBV5-1 and TRBJ2-5; 8 bases are shared with TRBD2. The V segment lost 2 bases and the J segment 5 bases; nucleotides outside the gene matches: 8. The CDR3 totals 15 residues. CDR1 and CDR2 from the germline V gene are SGHRS and YFSETQ. CDR3 DNA: TGCGCCAGCAGCTTCCAAAGCGGGGGAAAGGAGACCCAGTACTTC. Its translation is CASSFQSGGKETQYF.

This chain links TRBV5-6 with TRBJ2-2; D ambiguous. In germline, CDR1 is SGHDT, CDR2 YYEEEE. The CDR3 spans 12 residues. The germline V and J ends were trimmed by 1 base and 7 bases, with 5 bases remaining between them. CDR3 bases: TGTGCCAGCAGCTTGCTAGACGGGGAGCTGTTTTTT. Protein product: CASSLLDGELFF.

The chain couples TRBV29-1 to TRBJ2-1, with 9 positions matching TRBD2. J lost 9 bases, V lost 5 bases, and 11 bases had no gene match. Germline V lookup: CDR1 SQVTM, CDR2 ANQGSEA. This CDR3 comprises 14 residues. The DNA of the CDR3 is TGCAGCGTTACACCGGGACTAGCTGTTCCTGAGCAGTTCTTC. It translates to CSVTPGLAVPEQFF.

V is TRBV7-2 and J is TRBJ1-3; 8 bases are a match to TRBD1. This CDR3 region has 15 residues. V shed 6 bases and J 2 bases; nucleotides not matched to a gene: 6. Germline V lookup: CDR1 SGHTA, CDR2 FQGNSA. The CDR3 spells CASSFTGGTGNTIYF. The CDR3 nucleotides are TGTGCCAGCAGTTTTACAGGGGGTACTGGAAACACCATATATTTT.

V and J are TRBV18 and TRBJ2-1; TRBD1 matches at 7 bases. The CDR3 runs 14 residues. Trimming removed 0 bases from V and 7 bases from J; junction bases left unmatched: 3. Germline lookup yields CDR1 KGHSH and CDR2 LQKENI. The CDR3 DNA is TGTGCCAGCTCACCACCAGCACAGGGGAATGAGCAGTTCTTC. Amino acid sequence: CASSPPAQGNEQFF.

V usage is TRBV30 and J usage is TRBJ2-5, with TRBD2 identical over 8 bases. There are 13 residues in the CDR3. CDR1 and CDR2 (germline): GTSNPN, SVGIG (reference sequence). V trimming: 5 bases; J trimming: 9 bases; junction bases outside the gene matches: 11. As DNA, the CDR3 is TGTGCCTGGGCTGGGACTAGTGGGAGGGCCCAGTACTTC. This translates into CAWAGTSGRAQYF.

This clone has only a few counts. The rearrangement joins TRBV5-4 to TRBJ1-2; the match to TRBD1 covers 8 bases. V lost 0 bases to trimming and J lost 7 bases; unmatched junction nucleotides: 8. The germline CDR1 and CDR2 sequences are SGHNT and YYREEE (reference sequence). The CDR3 runs to 15 residues. DNA for the CDR3: TGTGCCAGCAGCTTGGTCAGGGGGCAGGAGGGTGGCTACACCTTC. This gives the protein CASSLVRGQEGGYTF.

This clone has just one count. V is TRBV9 and J is TRBJ2-2; TRBD1 matches at 8 bases. Germline CDR1 is SGDLS and CDR2 is YYNGEE. This CDR3 has 14 residues. The V and J ends lost 2 bases and 5 bases, in that order; junction bases with no gene match: 2. The CDR3 reads CASSVDRVTGELFF. The CDR3 DNA reads TGTGCCAGCAGCGTGGACAGGGTAACCGGGGAGCTGTTTTTT.

This chain connects TRBV19 to TRBJ1-5; no definite D call. Trimming shortened V by 4 bases and J by 3 bases, and 7 bases separated the two germline ends. The CDR3 consists of 13 residues. The germline V gene encodes CDR1 LNHDA and CDR2 SQIVND (reference sequence). CDR3 DNA: TGTGCCAGTAGTAGGGCAACCAATCAGCCCCAGCATTTT. As protein: CASSRATNQPQHF.

This chain connects TRBV13 to TRBJ2-2; D might be TRBD1 (6 bases). Germline loops: CDR1 PRHDT, CDR2 FYEKMQ (reference sequence). Trimming shortened V by 5 bases and J by 6 bases, and 16 bases separated the two germline ends. CDR3 length: 15 residues. CDR3 DNA: TGTGCCAGCAGCAACCCAGCGCAGGGGTCCGGGGAGCTGTTTTTT. Its protein product is CASSNPAQGSGELFF. Using reference TRBV13 and TRBJ2-2 for the parts outside the CDR3, the full variable domain is AAGVIQSPRHLIKEKRETATLKCYPIPRHDTVYWYQQGPGQDPQFLISFYEKMQSDKGSIPDRFSAQQFSDYHSELNMSSLELGDSALYFCASSNPAQGSGELFFGEGSRLTVL.

The V call is TRBV6-5, the J call TRBJ1-5; D may be TRBD1 (5 bases). The CDR3 has 15 residues. The V gene's germline CDR1 is MNHEY and CDR2 SVGAGI. Trimming removed 0 bases at V and 1 base at J, with 7 bases between. The CDR3 protein is CASSYSSGSNQPQHF. CDR3 coding DNA: TGTGCCAGCAGTTACTCTTCAGGGAGCAATCAGCCCCAGCATTTT.

This clone occurred a few times. This chain uses TRBV9 with TRBJ1-2; maybe TRBD1 (5 bases). Per germline, CDR1 SGDLS and CDR2 YYNGEE. The CDR3 extends over 13 amino acids. V was pared by 3 bases and J by 8 bases, with 14 bases between. Here the CDR3 DNA reads TGTGCCAGCAGCGAGGCCCTTCAGGGCGGCTACACCTTC. Translated: CASSEALQGGYTF.

The chain couples TRBV11-1 to TRBJ2-5; no definite D call. The CDR3 length is 14 residues. With 4 bases removed from V and 2 bases from J, the gap between germline ends came to 11 bases. Germline V lookup: CDR1 SGHAT, CDR2 FQDESV (reference sequence). The chain's CDR3 is CASSSSLTQETQYF. CDR3 nucleotide sequence: TGTGCCAGCAGCTCAAGTCTGACTCAAGAGACCCAGTACTTC.